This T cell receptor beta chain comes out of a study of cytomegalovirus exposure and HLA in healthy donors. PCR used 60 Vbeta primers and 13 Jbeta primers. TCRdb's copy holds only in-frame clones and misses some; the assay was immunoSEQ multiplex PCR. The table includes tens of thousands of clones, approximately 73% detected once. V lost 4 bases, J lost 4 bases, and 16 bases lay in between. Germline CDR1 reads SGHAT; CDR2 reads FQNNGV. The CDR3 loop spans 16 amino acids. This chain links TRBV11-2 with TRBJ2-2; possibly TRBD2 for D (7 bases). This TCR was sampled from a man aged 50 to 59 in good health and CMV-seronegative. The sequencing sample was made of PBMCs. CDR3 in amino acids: CASSYRGGPTTGELFF. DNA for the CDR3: TGTGCCAGCAGCTATAGGGGGGGACCGACCACCGGGGAGCTGTTTTTT.